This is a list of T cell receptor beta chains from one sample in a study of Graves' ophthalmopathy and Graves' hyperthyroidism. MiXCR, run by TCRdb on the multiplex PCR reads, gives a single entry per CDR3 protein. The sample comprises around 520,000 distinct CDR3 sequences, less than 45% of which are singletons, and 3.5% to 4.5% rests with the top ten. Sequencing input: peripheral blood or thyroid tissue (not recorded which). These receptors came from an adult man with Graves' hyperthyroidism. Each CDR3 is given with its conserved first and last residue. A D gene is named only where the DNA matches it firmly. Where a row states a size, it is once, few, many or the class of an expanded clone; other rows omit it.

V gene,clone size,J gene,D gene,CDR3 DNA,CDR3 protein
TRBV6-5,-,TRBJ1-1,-,TGTGCCAGCAGTTACGACGGGGGGAACACTGAAGCTTTCTTT,CASSYDGGNTEAFF
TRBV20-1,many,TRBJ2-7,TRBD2,TGCAGTGCTAGACGGGGGGGGACCTACGAGCAGTACTTC,CSARRGGTYEQYF
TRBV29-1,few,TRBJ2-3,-,TGCAGCGCTGACGGGGGAAGGGGAACGCAGTATTTT,CSADGGRGTQYF
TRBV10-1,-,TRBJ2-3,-,TGCGCCAGCAGTCCGGGGGGCCCAGCAGATACGCAGTATTTT,CASSPGGPADTQYF
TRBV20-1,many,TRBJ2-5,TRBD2,TGCAGTGCTAGGTTCCTTTGGGGGGGGCTAGCGGGAGAATCTTTCGAGACCCAGTACTTC,CSARFLWGGLAGESFETQYF
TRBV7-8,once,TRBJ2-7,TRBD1,TGTGCCAGCAGCAAGGGACAGGGGATCTCCTACGAGCAGTACTTC,CASSKGQGISYEQYF
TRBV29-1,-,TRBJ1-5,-,TGCAGCGTTGCTACGGGACAACAAGAGACCCAGCATTTT,CSVATGQQETQHF
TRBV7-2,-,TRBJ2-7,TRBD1,TGTGCCAGCAGCTTAGACAACAGGGGCTTCTACGAGCAGTACTTC,CASSLDNRGFYEQYF
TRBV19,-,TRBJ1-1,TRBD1,TGTACCAGTAGTTTTACAGGGGTGAACACTGAAGCTTTCTTT,CTSSFTGVNTEAFF
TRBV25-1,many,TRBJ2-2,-,TGTGCCAGCGGCGGGACGGGAGCGGGCGCGAACACCGGGGAGCTGTTTTTT,CASGGTGAGANTGELFF
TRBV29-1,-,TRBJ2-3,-,TGCAGCGTTGAAGGCCCGGTTGGAAAGGACACAGATACGCAGTATTTT,CSVEGPVGKDTDTQYF
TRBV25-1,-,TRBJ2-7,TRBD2,TGTGCCAGCAGTGGGACTAGCGGGAGGGCCAACTACGAGCAGTACTTC,CASSGTSGRANYEQYF
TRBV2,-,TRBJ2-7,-,TGTGCCAGCGTTGAGGGGACGTTCGGGGGCTACGAGCAGTACTTC,CASVEGTFGGYEQYF
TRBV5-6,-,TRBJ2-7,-,TGTGCCAGCAGCTTGATCGGTCAGGGGCTTGTCCACGAGCAGTACTTC,CASSLIGQGLVHEQYF
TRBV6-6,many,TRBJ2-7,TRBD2,TGTGCCAGCAGCCCCAGACTAGCGTACGAGCAGTACTTC,CASSPRLAYEQYF
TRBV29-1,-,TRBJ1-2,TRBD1,TGCAGCGTTGTAGCGACAGGGAACTATGGCTACACCTTC,CSVVATGNYGYTF
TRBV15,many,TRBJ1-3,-,TGTGCCACCAGCAGTTCGGGCTCCGCTGGAAACACCATATATTTT,CATSSSGSAGNTIYF